This T cell receptor beta chain was profiled in a study of graft-versus-host responses after intestinal transplantation. The data were produced by immunoSEQ multiplex PCR, yet TCRdb's version contains in-frame clones alone and is incomplete. The sample has approximately 7,600 clones, around 30% seen once; the top ten hold approximately 5.2%. The length of the CDR3 is 15 residues. V shed 11 bases and J 5 bases; nucleotides not matched to a gene: 15. Germline V gene sequence: CDR1 MNHEY, CDR2 SVGAGI. Investigators plated around 200,000 CFSE-labeled responder cells together with around 200,000 irradiated stimulator cells labeled with violet dye.

The sample was alloreactive CD4+ T cells from a mixed lymphocyte reaction culture, taken before intestinal transplant. Subset: CFSE-low proliferating T cells sorted from approximately 6-day pre-transplant mixed lymphocyte reaction (GvH or HvG direction). The TCR originated in a human patient who received an intestinal transplant. The chain couples TRBV6-5 to TRBJ2-5; 9 bases map to TRBD2. The CDR3 DNA follows: TGTGCCGTAGGAGCGGCTAGCGGGGCGCGGGAGACCCAGTACTTC. Its protein product is CAVGAASGARETQYF.